This record concerns one T cell receptor beta chain sequence. This sample is drawn from a study of cytomegalovirus exposure and HLA in healthy donors. Assay: immunoSEQ multiplex PCR; the TCRdb copy retains only in-frame clones and omits some. The sample lists 120,000 to 150,000 clones; roughly 90% were seen once. The germline gives CDR1 SGHVS, CDR2 FQNEAQ. V gave up 4 bases and J gave up 0 bases; unmatched junction bases: 6. The CDR3 loop spans 16 amino acids. The rearrangement uses TRBV7-8 and TRBJ2-1; 7 positions agree with TRBD2. The sequencing input was PBMCs. This clonotype originated in a man aged 18 to 30 in good health and CMV-seronegative. DNA of the CDR3: TGTGCCAGCAGCTGGGCGGGGGTCTTCTCCTACAATGAGCAGTTCTTC. This encodes CASSWAGVFSYNEQFF.